The rows below give T cell receptor beta chains drawn from one sample of a study of CD4 T cells in relation to SARS-CoV-2 and coronaviruses. Sequencing used immunoSEQ multiplex PCR; TCRdb keeps in-frame clones, though not all of them. The top ten hold approximately 30% of the sample, which has 20,000 to 30,000 clones, over 65% seen once. The antigens of these receptors remain unknown. The sample was CD4+ T cells from PBMCs, cultured in vitro. These receptors were taken from a human donor in good health. Each CDR3 is given with its conserved first and last residue. The order of the fields is CDR3 protein, CDR3 DNA, clone size, J gene, V gene, D gene. D genes are given only for firm matches. Expanded clones are given a class, and other clones once, few, many or no size at all.

CDR3: CASGASHSRGGDEQYF; DNA: TGTGCTAGTGGTGCATCCCACTCAAGGGGGGGCGACGAGCAGTACTTC; size: once; J: TRBJ2-7; V: TRBV12-5; D: .
CDR3: CASSLTSDSYEQYF; DNA: TGCGCCAGCAGCTTAACTAGCGACTCCTACGAGCAGTACTTC; size: few; J: TRBJ2-7; V: TRBV5-1; D: TRBD2
CDR3: CSVDGLAGYEQYF; DNA: TGCAGCGTCGACGGACTAGCGGGGTACGAGCAGTACTTC; size: .; J: TRBJ2-7; V: TRBV29-1; D: TRBD2
CDR3: CASTQWGSPNEKLFF; DNA: TGTGCCAGCACCCAATGGGGGTCCCCTAATGAAAAACTGTTTTTT; size: few; J: TRBJ1-4; V: TRBV28; D: .
CDR3: CATHGDYGYTF; DNA: TGTGCCACCCACGGGGACTATGGCTACACCTTC; size: once; J: TRBJ1-2; V: TRBV7-9; D: .
CDR3: CASSGRGGVVGTEAFF; DNA: TGTGCCAGTAGTGGCCGCGGGGGGGTAGTAGGGACTGAAGCTTTCTTT; size: .; J: TRBJ1-1; V: TRBV19; D: .
CDR3: CASSQTDQETQYF; DNA: TGTGCCAGCTCCCAGACAGATCAAGAGACCCAGTACTTC; size: .; J: TRBJ2-5; V: TRBV18; D: .
CDR3: CAWSGGMGRYQETQYF; DNA: TGTGCCTGGAGTGGCGGCATGGGCCGGTACCAAGAGACCCAGTACTTC; size: .; J: TRBJ2-5; V: TRBV30; D: .
CDR3: CAWSKGVTSGSSETQYF; DNA: TGTGCCTGGAGTAAGGGGGTTACTAGCGGGAGTTCGGAGACCCAGTACTTC; size: few; J: TRBJ2-5; V: TRBV30; D: TRBD2
CDR3: CASSHEGGTYNEQFF; DNA: TGTGCCAGCAGCCACGAGGGCGGGACCTACAATGAGCAGTTCTTC; size: .; J: TRBJ2-1; V: TRBV7-9; D: .
CDR3: CASVGNTIYF; DNA: TGTGCCAGCGTTGGAAACACCATATATTTT; size: .; J: TRBJ1-3; V: TRBV7-6; D: .
CDR3: CASSLAPPDEKLFF; DNA: TGTGCCAGCAGCTTAGCCCCCCCCGATGAAAAACTGTTTTTT; size: .; J: TRBJ1-4; V: TRBV7-9; D: .
CDR3: CASLPFGGTGTEAFF; DNA: TGTGCCAGCCTCCCATTCGGGGGGACGGGCACTGAAGCTTTCTTT; size: .; J: TRBJ1-1; V: TRBV19; D: .
CDR3: CASSTETGTAAFF; DNA: TGTGCCAGTAGTACAGAGACAGGGACAGCGGCTTTCTTT; size: .; J: TRBJ1-1; V: TRBV19; D: TRBD1
CDR3: CASSLDRPSYEQYF; DNA: TGTGCCAGCAGTCTTGACAGACCTTCCTACGAGCAGTACTTC; size: .; J: TRBJ2-7; V: TRBV3-1/TRBV3-2; D: .
CDR3: CASSRVEDSTF; DNA: TGTGCCAGCAGCCGGGTTGAAGATAGCACCTTC; size: few; J: TRBJ1-2; V: TRBV7-9; D: .
CDR3: CASSSGNYGYTF; DNA: TGTGCCAGTAGTTCAGGGAACTATGGCTACACCTTC; size: .; J: TRBJ1-2; V: TRBV19; D: .
CDR3: CASGERERANEQFF; DNA: TGTGCCAGCGGGGAGCGGGAGCGAGCCAATGAGCAGTTCTTC; size: .; J: TRBJ2-1; V: TRBV4-2; D: TRBD2
CDR3: CASTQPGGTETQYF; DNA: TGTGCCAGCACCCAACCGGGGGGTACAGAGACCCAGTACTTC; size: .; J: TRBJ2-5; V: TRBV28; D: TRBD2
CDR3: CASSPTGAGTYEQYF; DNA: TGTGCCAGCAGTCCAACCGGGGCAGGGACGTACGAGCAGTACTTC; size: .; J: TRBJ2-7; V: TRBV28; D: .
CDR3: CASSQGTSGATDTQYF; DNA: TGCGCCAGCAGCCAAGGGACTAGCGGGGCCACAGATACGCAGTATTTT; size: once; J: TRBJ2-3; V: TRBV5-1; D: TRBD2
CDR3: CASSMYRGRQDNEQFF; DNA: TGTGCCAGTAGTATGTATCGCGGGAGGCAGGATAATGAGCAGTTCTTC; size: .; J: TRBJ2-1; V: TRBV19; D: TRBD2
CDR3: CASSPSEYGYTF; DNA: TGTGCCAGCAGCCCCTCCGAGTATGGCTACACCTTC; size: few; J: TRBJ1-2; V: TRBV3-1/TRBV3-2; D: .
CDR3: CASSPIGQDEKLFF; DNA: TGCGCCAGCAGCCCGATCGGACAGGATGAAAAACTGTTTTTT; size: .; J: TRBJ1-4; V: TRBV5-1; D: TRBD1
CDR3: CASRPTGTTYGYTF; DNA: TGTGCCAGCAGACCTACCGGGACAACCTATGGCTACACCTTC; size: .; J: TRBJ1-2; V: TRBV11-1; D: .